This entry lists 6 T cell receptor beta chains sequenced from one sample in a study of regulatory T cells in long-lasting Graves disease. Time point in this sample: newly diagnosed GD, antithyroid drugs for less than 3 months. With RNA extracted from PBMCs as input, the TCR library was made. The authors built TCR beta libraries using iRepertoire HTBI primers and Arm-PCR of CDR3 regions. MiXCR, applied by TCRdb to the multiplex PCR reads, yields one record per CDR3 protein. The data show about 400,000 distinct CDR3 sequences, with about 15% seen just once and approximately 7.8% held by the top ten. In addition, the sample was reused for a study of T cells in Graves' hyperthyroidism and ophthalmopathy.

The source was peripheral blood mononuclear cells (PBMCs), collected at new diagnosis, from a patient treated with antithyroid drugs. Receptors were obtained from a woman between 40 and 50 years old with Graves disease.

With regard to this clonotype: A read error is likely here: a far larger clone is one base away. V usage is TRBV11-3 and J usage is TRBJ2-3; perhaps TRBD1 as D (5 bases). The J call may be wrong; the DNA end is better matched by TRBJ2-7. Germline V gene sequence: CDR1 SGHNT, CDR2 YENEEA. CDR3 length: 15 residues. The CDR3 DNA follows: TGTGCCAGCAGCGCTCCGGGCAAGGGGTCCGACGAGCAGTACTTC. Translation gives CASSAPGKGSDEQYF.

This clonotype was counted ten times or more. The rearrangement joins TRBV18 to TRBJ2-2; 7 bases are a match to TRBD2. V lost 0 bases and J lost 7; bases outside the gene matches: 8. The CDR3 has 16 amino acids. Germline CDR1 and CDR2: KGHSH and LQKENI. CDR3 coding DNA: TGTGCCAGCTCACCACCGGGGCGGGAGAGGAACGGGGAGCTGTTTTTT. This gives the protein CASSPPGRERNGELFF.

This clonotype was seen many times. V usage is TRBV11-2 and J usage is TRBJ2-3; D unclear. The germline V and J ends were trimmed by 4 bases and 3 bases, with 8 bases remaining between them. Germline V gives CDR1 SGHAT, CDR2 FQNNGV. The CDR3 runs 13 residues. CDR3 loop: CASSSLPTDTQYF. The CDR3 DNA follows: TGTGCCAGCAGCTCACTACCTACAGATACGCAGTATTTT. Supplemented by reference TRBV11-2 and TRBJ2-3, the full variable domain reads EAGVAQSPRYKIIEKRQSVAFWCNPISGHATLYWYQQILGQGPKLLIQFQNNGVVDDSQLPKDRFSAERLKGVDSTLKIQPAKLEDSAVYLCASSSLPTDTQYFGPGTRLTVL.

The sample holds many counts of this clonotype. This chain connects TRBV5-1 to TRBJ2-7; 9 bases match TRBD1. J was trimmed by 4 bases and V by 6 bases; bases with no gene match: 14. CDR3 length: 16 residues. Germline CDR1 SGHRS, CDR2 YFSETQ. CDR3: CASTGATGGEGYEQYF. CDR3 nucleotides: TGCGCCAGCACTGGGGCCACAGGGGGCGAAGGGTACGAGCAGTACTTC.

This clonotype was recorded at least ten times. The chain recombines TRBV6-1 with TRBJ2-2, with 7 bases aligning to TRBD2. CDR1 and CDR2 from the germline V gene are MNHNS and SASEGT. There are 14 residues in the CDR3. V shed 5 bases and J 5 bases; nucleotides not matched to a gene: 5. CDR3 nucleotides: TGTGCCAGCAGTACTAGCGCAAGAACCGGGGAGCTGTTTTTT. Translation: CASSTSARTGELFF.

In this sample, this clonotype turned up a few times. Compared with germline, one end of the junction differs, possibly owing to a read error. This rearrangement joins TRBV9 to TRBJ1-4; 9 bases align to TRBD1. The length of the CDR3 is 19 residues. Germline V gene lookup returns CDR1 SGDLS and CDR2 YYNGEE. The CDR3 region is CAGSAKPGQGSRGPEKLFF. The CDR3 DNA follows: TGTGCCGGCAGCGCGAAACCGGGACAGGGCTCCCGAGGGCCCGAAAAACTGTTTTTT.